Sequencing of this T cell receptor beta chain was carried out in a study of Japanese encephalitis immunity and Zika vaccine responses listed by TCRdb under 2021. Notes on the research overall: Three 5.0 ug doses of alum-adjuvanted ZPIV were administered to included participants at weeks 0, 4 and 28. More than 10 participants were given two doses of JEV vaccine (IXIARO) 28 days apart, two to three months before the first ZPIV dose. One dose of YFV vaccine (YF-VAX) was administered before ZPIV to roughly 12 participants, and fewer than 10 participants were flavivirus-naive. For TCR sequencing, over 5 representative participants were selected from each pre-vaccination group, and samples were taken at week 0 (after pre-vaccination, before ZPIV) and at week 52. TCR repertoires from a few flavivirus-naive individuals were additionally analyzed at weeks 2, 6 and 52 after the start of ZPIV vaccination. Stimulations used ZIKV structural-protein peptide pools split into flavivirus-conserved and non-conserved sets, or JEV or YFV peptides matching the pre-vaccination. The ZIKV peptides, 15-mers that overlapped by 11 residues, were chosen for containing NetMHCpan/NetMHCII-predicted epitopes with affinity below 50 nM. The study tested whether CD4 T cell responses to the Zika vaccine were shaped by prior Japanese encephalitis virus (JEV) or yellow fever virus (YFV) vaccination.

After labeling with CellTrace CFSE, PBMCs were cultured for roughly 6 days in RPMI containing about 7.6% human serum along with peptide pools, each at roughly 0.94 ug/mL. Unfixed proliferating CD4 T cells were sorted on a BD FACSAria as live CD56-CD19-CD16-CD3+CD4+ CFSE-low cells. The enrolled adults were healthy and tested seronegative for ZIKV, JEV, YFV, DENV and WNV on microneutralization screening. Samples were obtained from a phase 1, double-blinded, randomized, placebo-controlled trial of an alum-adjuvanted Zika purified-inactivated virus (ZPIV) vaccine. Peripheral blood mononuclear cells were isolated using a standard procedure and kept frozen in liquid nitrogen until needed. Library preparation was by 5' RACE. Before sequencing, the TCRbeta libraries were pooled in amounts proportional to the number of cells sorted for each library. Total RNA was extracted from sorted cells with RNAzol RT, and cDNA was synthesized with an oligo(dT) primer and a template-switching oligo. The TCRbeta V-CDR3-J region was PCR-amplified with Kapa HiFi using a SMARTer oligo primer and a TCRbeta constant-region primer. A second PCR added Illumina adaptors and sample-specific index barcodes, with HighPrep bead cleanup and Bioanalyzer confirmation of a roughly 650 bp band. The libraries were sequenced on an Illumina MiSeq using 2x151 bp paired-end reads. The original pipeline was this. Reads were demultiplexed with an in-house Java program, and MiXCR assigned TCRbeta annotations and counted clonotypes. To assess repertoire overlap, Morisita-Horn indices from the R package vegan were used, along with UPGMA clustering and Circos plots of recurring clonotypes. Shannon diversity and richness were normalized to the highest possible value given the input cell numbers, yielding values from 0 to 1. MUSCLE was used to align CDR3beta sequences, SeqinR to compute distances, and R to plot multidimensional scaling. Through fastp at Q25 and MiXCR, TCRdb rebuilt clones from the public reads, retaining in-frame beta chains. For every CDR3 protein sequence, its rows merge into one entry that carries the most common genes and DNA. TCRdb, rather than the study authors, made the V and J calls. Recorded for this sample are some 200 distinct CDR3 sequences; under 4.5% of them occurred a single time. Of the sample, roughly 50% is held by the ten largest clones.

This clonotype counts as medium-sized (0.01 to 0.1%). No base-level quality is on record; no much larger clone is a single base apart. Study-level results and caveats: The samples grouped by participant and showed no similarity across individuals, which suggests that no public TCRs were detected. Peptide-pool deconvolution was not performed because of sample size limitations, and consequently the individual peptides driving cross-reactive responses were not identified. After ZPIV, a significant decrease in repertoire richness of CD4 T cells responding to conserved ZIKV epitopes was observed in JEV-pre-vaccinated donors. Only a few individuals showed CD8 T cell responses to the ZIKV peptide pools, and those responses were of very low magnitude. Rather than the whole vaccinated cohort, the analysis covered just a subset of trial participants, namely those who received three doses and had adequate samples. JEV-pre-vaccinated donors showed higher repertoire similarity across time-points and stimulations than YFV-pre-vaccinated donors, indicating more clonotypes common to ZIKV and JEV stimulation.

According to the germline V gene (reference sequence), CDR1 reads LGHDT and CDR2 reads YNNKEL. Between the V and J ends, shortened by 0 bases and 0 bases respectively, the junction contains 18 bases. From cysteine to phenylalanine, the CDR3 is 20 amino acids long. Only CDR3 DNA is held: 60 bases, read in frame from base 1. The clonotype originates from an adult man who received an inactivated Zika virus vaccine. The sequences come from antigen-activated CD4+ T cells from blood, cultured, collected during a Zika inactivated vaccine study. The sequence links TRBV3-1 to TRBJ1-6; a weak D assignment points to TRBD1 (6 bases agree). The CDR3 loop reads CASSQEFLQGRSSYNSPLHF. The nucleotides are TGTGCCAGCAGCCAAGAATTCTTGCAGGGGCGGAGCTCCTATAATTCACCCCTCCACTTT.